A selection of T cell receptor beta chains follows, all from one sample in a study of sequential checkpoint blockade in melanoma. Repertoires were generated with immunoSEQ multiplex PCR, while TCRdb's copy carries only in-frame clones and drops some. The table records 2,000 to 2,500 clones, approximately 17% of them present only once. The sample was tumor tissue (inferred from file names), taken from a patient given nivolumab and ipilimumab in sequence. These receptors were obtained from a human donor with melanoma. The CDR3 runs from the conserved cysteine through the conserved F or W. A D gene is named only where the DNA matches it firmly. Size tells how often a clone was seen (once, few, many) or the class of an expanded clone, and some rows leave it out.

v_gene: TRBV28
d_gene: -
abundance: few
j_gene: TRBJ1-1
CDR3nt: TGTGCCAGCAGTTTACACAGGGACACTGAAGCTTTCTTT
CDR3aa: CASSLHRDTEAFF

v_gene: TRBV30
d_gene: -
abundance: few
j_gene: TRBJ2-7
CDR3nt: TGTGCCTGGAAGGGGGGGCGAGGGCCCTACGAGCAGTACTTC
CDR3aa: CAWKGGRGPYEQYF

v_gene: TRBV5-1
d_gene: TRBD1
abundance: -
j_gene: TRBJ1-5
CDR3nt: TGCGCCAGCAGCTTGGCCTCAGGGGGCCGTCAGCCCCAGCATTTT
CDR3aa: CASSLASGGRQPQHF

v_gene: TRBV9
d_gene: -
abundance: large
j_gene: TRBJ2-2
CDR3nt: TGTGCCAGCAGCGTAGAAGGGACCGGGGAGCTGTTTTTT
CDR3aa: CASSVEGTGELFF

v_gene: TRBV28
d_gene: TRBD2
abundance: few
j_gene: TRBJ2-3
CDR3nt: TGTGCCAGCAGTTTAAGCGGGAGGGCGGCAGATACGCAGTATTTT
CDR3aa: CASSLSGRAADTQYF

v_gene: TRBV11-3
d_gene: TRBD1
abundance: many
j_gene: TRBJ2-3
CDR3nt: TGTGCCAGCAGCTTCGGACAGGGGACAGATACGCAGTATTTT
CDR3aa: CASSFGQGTDTQYF

v_gene: TRBV11-3
d_gene: TRBD2
abundance: -
j_gene: TRBJ2-5
CDR3nt: TGTGCCAGCAGCCCACCGGGAGCGGGGGGGGAGACCCAGTACTTC
CDR3aa: CASSPPGAGGETQYF

v_gene: TRBV18
d_gene: TRBD2
abundance: few
j_gene: TRBJ2-1
CDR3nt: TGTGCCAGCTCACCACCGGGACTAGCGGGAGGGGATGAGCAGTTCTTC
CDR3aa: CASSPPGLAGGDEQFF

v_gene: TRBV11-3
d_gene: -
abundance: medium-sized
j_gene: TRBJ2-1
CDR3nt: TGTGCCAGCAGCGATCCAGGGTCCGCCAATGAGCAGTTCTTC
CDR3aa: CASSDPGSANEQFF

v_gene: TRBV19
d_gene: TRBD1
abundance: -
j_gene: TRBJ1-6
CDR3nt: TGTGCCAGTTGTCGGACAGGGCATAATTCACCCCTCCACTTT
CDR3aa: CASCRTGHNSPLHF

v_gene: TRBV5-1
d_gene: TRBD1
abundance: -
j_gene: TRBJ1-1
CDR3nt: TGCGCCAGCACAGAAGCTACAGGGGGCCTGAACACTGAAGCTTTCTTT
CDR3aa: CASTEATGGLNTEAFF

v_gene: TRBV14
d_gene: -
abundance: -
j_gene: TRBJ1-1
CDR3nt: TGTGCCAGCAGCCACGCAGACGACACTGAAGCTTTCTTT
CDR3aa: CASSHADDTEAFF

v_gene: TRBV11-3
d_gene: TRBD2
abundance: few
j_gene: TRBJ2-3
CDR3nt: TGTGCCAGCAGCTCTATAGCGGGGTTCACAGATACGCAGTATTTT
CDR3aa: CASSSIAGFTDTQYF

v_gene: TRBV28
d_gene: -
abundance: -
j_gene: TRBJ2-1
CDR3nt: TGTGCCGTAGGGATAGCGGCCCCCAGCTCCTACAATGAGCAGTTCTTC
CDR3aa: CAVGIAAPSSYNEQFF

v_gene: TRBV14
d_gene: -
abundance: few
j_gene: TRBJ2-3
CDR3nt: TGTGCCAGCAGCCCCCGGACTAGCACAGATACGCAGTATTTT
CDR3aa: CASSPRTSTDTQYF

v_gene: TRBV11-3
d_gene: TRBD1
abundance: many
j_gene: TRBJ1-2
CDR3nt: TGTGCCAGCACTCCAACAGGGGGCGCTAACTATGGCTACACCTTC
CDR3aa: CASTPTGGANYGYTF

v_gene: TRBV11-3
d_gene: TRBD2
abundance: medium-sized
j_gene: TRBJ2-3
CDR3nt: TGTGCCAGCAGCTTAGACGGGGGGGGCACAGATACGCAGTATTTT
CDR3aa: CASSLDGGGTDTQYF

v_gene: TRBV9
d_gene: -
abundance: many
j_gene: TRBJ2-1
CDR3nt: TGTGCCAGCAGCGCCGGGGGCGGGAAAGCGGGAAATGAGCAGTTCTTC
CDR3aa: CASSAGGGKAGNEQFF

v_gene: TRBV28
d_gene: TRBD2
abundance: few
j_gene: TRBJ2-3
CDR3nt: TGTGCCAGCAGGGTCCTAGCGGGAGGCCAGGAGGCAGATACGCAGTATTTT
CDR3aa: CASRVLAGGQEADTQYF

v_gene: TRBV11-3
d_gene: -
abundance: few
j_gene: TRBJ2-4
CDR3nt: TGTGCCAGCAGCTTAGGTGTGGGCGCTAGAGCCAAAAACATTCAGTACTTC
CDR3aa: CASSLGVGARAKNIQYF

v_gene: TRBV12-2
d_gene: -
abundance: -
j_gene: TRBJ2-7
CDR3nt: TGTGCTAGCGCCCCGGGGGTAACTTCCTACGAGCAGTACTTC
CDR3aa: CASAPGVTSYEQYF

v_gene: TRBV18
d_gene: -
abundance: -
j_gene: TRBJ2-1
CDR3nt: TGTGCCAGCTCAGATTCAGGGACCGACAATGAGCAGTTCTTC
CDR3aa: CASSDSGTDNEQFF

v_gene: TRBV11-3
d_gene: -
abundance: many
j_gene: TRBJ2-2
CDR3nt: TGTGCCAGCAGCCCCGGATGGGGCGGGGCCGGGGAGCTGTTTTTT
CDR3aa: CASSPGWGGAGELFF

v_gene: TRBV5-1
d_gene: -
abundance: -
j_gene: TRBJ1-1
CDR3nt: TGCGCCAGCAGCTCCCGGGGACGGACGAACACTGAAGCTTTCTTT
CDR3aa: CASSSRGRTNTEAFF

v_gene: TRBV28
d_gene: -
abundance: few
j_gene: TRBJ1-1
CDR3nt: TGTGCCAGCAGGGGCACTGCAGGGAAAGCTTTCTTT
CDR3aa: CASRGTAGKAFF

v_gene: TRBV6-8
d_gene: TRBD1
abundance: -
j_gene: TRBJ2-7
CDR3nt: TGTGCCAGCAGTCAACAGGGGGGAGGCTACGAGCAGTACTTC
CDR3aa: CASSQQGGGYEQYF

v_gene: TRBV14
d_gene: -
abundance: medium-sized
j_gene: TRBJ1-1
CDR3nt: TGTGCCAGCAGCCAAGTATTGCGGGGAGCTGAAGCTTTCTTT
CDR3aa: CASSQVLRGAEAFF

v_gene: TRBV10-3
d_gene: -
abundance: few
j_gene: TRBJ1-2
CDR3nt: TGTGCCAGCGAGCGCGGCAGGGGCTTACACTATGGCTACACCTTC
CDR3aa: CASERGRGLHYGYTF

v_gene: TRBV9
d_gene: -
abundance: few
j_gene: TRBJ1-2
CDR3nt: TGTGCCAGCAGCGAGGGGACGGGCTATGGCTACACCTTC
CDR3aa: CASSEGTGYGYTF

v_gene: TRBV14
d_gene: -
abundance: -
j_gene: TRBJ2-2
CDR3nt: TGTGCCAGCAGCCAGGTTCGGGGAGTTAACACCGGGGAGCTGTTTTTT
CDR3aa: CASSQVRGVNTGELFF

v_gene: TRBV19
d_gene: TRBD2
abundance: -
j_gene: TRBJ2-4
CDR3nt: TGTGCCAGTAGGTCGCTAAGGGAGCGGGAGGTTAACATTCAGTACTTC
CDR3aa: CASRSLREREVNIQYF

v_gene: TRBV6-8
d_gene: TRBD2
abundance: few
j_gene: TRBJ2-1
CDR3nt: TGTGCCAGCAGTTATTTTGGCGGGAGCGGTAATGAGCAGTTCTTC
CDR3aa: CASSYFGGSGNEQFF

v_gene: TRBV9
d_gene: -
abundance: many
j_gene: TRBJ2-3
CDR3nt: TGTGCCAGCAGCTCTCTAGCAGATACGCAGTATTTT
CDR3aa: CASSSLADTQYF

v_gene: TRBV11-3
d_gene: -
abundance: many
j_gene: TRBJ1-1
CDR3nt: TGTGCCAGCAGCTTCGACGGGGCGGGGATTATACTAGGAGCTTTCTTT
CDR3aa: CASSFDGAGIILGAFF

v_gene: TRBV28
d_gene: -
abundance: -
j_gene: TRBJ1-6
CDR3nt: TGTGCCAGCAGTTTAGATGATAATTCACCCCTCCACTTT
CDR3aa: CASSLDDNSPLHF

v_gene: TRBV19
d_gene: -
abundance: -
j_gene: TRBJ2-3
CDR3nt: TGTGCCAGTAGTATCCGTTCTAGCGCAACAGATACGCAGTATTTT
CDR3aa: CASSIRSSATDTQYF

v_gene: TRBV28
d_gene: TRBD1
abundance: few
j_gene: TRBJ1-4
CDR3nt: TGTGCCAGCAGTACACCCGGGACAGGGGTTGAAAAACTGTTTTTT
CDR3aa: CASSTPGTGVEKLFF

v_gene: TRBV6-8
d_gene: TRBD2
abundance: medium-sized
j_gene: TRBJ2-1
CDR3nt: TGTGCCAGCAGTGCCGACTCGCGCGGGGGAGAGGATGAGCAGTTCTTC
CDR3aa: CASSADSRGGEDEQFF

v_gene: TRBV11-3
d_gene: -
abundance: medium-sized
j_gene: TRBJ1-5
CDR3nt: TGTGCCAGCAGCTTAGGGCAGGCTGGCAATCAGCCCCAGCATTTT
CDR3aa: CASSLGQAGNQPQHF

v_gene: TRBV5-1
d_gene: -
abundance: -
j_gene: TRBJ1-2
CDR3nt: TGCGCCAGCAGCTTGGAGTCACCAAACTATGGCTACACCTTC
CDR3aa: CASSLESPNYGYTF

v_gene: TRBV11-3
d_gene: -
abundance: many
j_gene: TRBJ2-5
CDR3nt: TGTGCTAGCAGCGCCCGGGAGCGTCAAGAGACCCAGTACTTC
CDR3aa: CASSARERQETQYF

v_gene: TRBV29-1
d_gene: TRBD2
abundance: large
j_gene: TRBJ2-1
CDR3nt: TGCAGCGTTGTGGGGCGGGGGAAGGGTGAGCAGTTCTTC
CDR3aa: CSVVGRGKGEQFF

v_gene: TRBV23-1
d_gene: -
abundance: few
j_gene: TRBJ2-3
CDR3nt: TGCGCCAGCAGCCAGGCCGCCCAGGGAGAGTGGGGCGATACGCAGTATTTT
CDR3aa: CASSQAAQGEWGDTQYF

v_gene: TRBV11-3
d_gene: TRBD2
abundance: many
j_gene: TRBJ2-7
CDR3nt: TGTGCCAGCAGCCCCGTAGCGGGAGGTTTGTACGAGCAGTACTTC
CDR3aa: CASSPVAGGLYEQYF

v_gene: TRBV29-1
d_gene: -
abundance: -
j_gene: TRBJ1-1
CDR3nt: TGCAGCGTTGAAGATCTCAAGAACACTGAAGCTTTCTTT
CDR3aa: CSVEDLKNTEAFF

v_gene: TRBV11-3
d_gene: -
abundance: large
j_gene: TRBJ2-3
CDR3nt: TGTGCCAGCAGCTTAGGGTTTGGTACAGATACGCAGTATTTT
CDR3aa: CASSLGFGTDTQYF

v_gene: TRBV27
d_gene: -
abundance: few
j_gene: TRBJ2-3
CDR3nt: TGTGCCAGCAGTTTATCAGCGGGTGTCGTCGCAGATACGCAGTATTTT
CDR3aa: CASSLSAGVVADTQYF

v_gene: TRBV6-8
d_gene: -
abundance: -
j_gene: TRBJ2-7
CDR3nt: TGTGCCAGCAGGGACGTCTCCTACGAGCAGTACTTC
CDR3aa: CASRDVSYEQYF

v_gene: TRBV11-3
d_gene: -
abundance: medium-sized
j_gene: TRBJ2-4
CDR3nt: TGTGCCAGCAGCCCCACCGAGGGGCTGAGCACAGCCAAAAACATTCAGTACTTC
CDR3aa: CASSPTEGLSTAKNIQYF

v_gene: TRBV15
d_gene: -
abundance: -
j_gene: TRBJ1-2
CDR3nt: TGTGCCACCAGCAGATATCCAGGGAGTAGAGCTAACTATGGCTACACCTTC
CDR3aa: CATSRYPGSRANYGYTF

v_gene: TRBV5-1
d_gene: TRBD1
abundance: few
j_gene: TRBJ2-2
CDR3nt: TGCGCCAGCAGCAAATGGACAGGGGATACCGGGGAGCTGTTTTTT
CDR3aa: CASSKWTGDTGELFF

v_gene: TRBV9
d_gene: TRBD2
abundance: many
j_gene: TRBJ2-7
CDR3nt: TGTGCCAGCAGCGTCCTAGCGGGTGACTCCTACGAGCAGTACTTC
CDR3aa: CASSVLAGDSYEQYF

v_gene: TRBV11-3
d_gene: -
abundance: many
j_gene: TRBJ1-4
CDR3nt: TGTGCCAGCAGCCAGACCTCGGAAGGCCAAGAAAAACTGTTTTTT
CDR3aa: CASSQTSEGQEKLFF

v_gene: TRBV6-8
d_gene: TRBD1
abundance: few
j_gene: TRBJ1-6
CDR3nt: TGTGCCAGCAGTAACAGGGGGCATTCGCCCCTCCACTTT
CDR3aa: CASSNRGHSPLHF

v_gene: TRBV28
d_gene: TRBD2
abundance: -
j_gene: TRBJ2-1
CDR3nt: TGTGCCAGCAGTTTAAATCCACTAGCGGGAGAAGATGAGCAGTTCTTC
CDR3aa: CASSLNPLAGEDEQFF

v_gene: TRBV6-8
d_gene: TRBD1
abundance: few
j_gene: TRBJ1-1
CDR3nt: TGTGCCAGCAGTCTGGACAGGAAGGGGACTGAAGCTTTCTTT
CDR3aa: CASSLDRKGTEAFF

v_gene: TRBV27
d_gene: -
abundance: -
j_gene: TRBJ2-7
CDR3nt: TGTGCCAGCAGTTCATCGACCCGAGGGGACGAGCAGTACTTC
CDR3aa: CASSSSTRGDEQYF